This T cell receptor (beta chain) derives from a study of cytomegalovirus exposure and HLA in healthy donors. The PCR made use of 60 Vbeta and 13 Jbeta primers. Data came from immunoSEQ multiplex PCR; TCRdb stores just in-frame clones and leaves some out. This sample has about 150,000 clones, with 60% to 80% found just once. This clone was seen a single time. Its antigen is undetermined. One junction end does not reproduce the germline sequence, and a read error may be involved. CDR1 is MNHEY and CDR2 is SMNVEV in the germline V gene (reference sequence). The CDR3 loop spans 15 amino acids. Whole-study results and caveats: In vitro confirmation showed a few CMV-associated chains to be CMV antigen specific. Sequences of the TCR beta chain were said to predict the HLA-A and HLA-B alleles of most subjects accurately.

Sequencing was performed on PBMCs. The chain recombines TRBV27 with TRBJ2-7; 13 nucleotides agree with TRBD2. This receptor was obtained from a male donor in good health and CMV-seronegative. CDR3 DNA sequence: TGTGTCAGCGGTAGGGATGGACTAGCGGGAGTCGAGCAGTACTTC. It yields the protein CVSGRDGLAGVEQYF.